This T cell receptor (beta chain) was identified during a study of OX40 agonist ivuxolimab in advanced cancers. The data were produced by immunoSEQ multiplex PCR, yet TCRdb's version contains in-frame clones alone and is incomplete. The repertoire holds about 12,000 clones, with over 70% as singletons. Between the trimmed V and J ends, which lost 7 bases and 0 bases, there was a span of 19 bases. The CDR3 runs 17 residues. Germline loops: CDR1 MDHEN, CDR2 SYDVKM. V is TRBV28 and J is TRBJ1-3, with a possible D match to TRBD1 (6 bases). This clonotype originated in an adult with an advanced solid tumor such as melanoma, head and neck, liver or kidney cancer. The starting material was CD4+ or CD8+ T cells sorted from blood, obtained in a trial of the OX40 agonist ivuxolimab. The CDR3 region is CASIRGGTLSSGNTIYF. For the CDR3, the DNA is TGTGCCAGCATAAGAGGGGGGACCTTGAGCTCTGGAAACACCATATATTTT.